The rows below give T cell receptor beta chains drawn from one sample of a study of cytomegalovirus exposure and HLA in healthy donors. The data were produced by immunoSEQ multiplex PCR, yet TCRdb's version contains in-frame clones alone and is incomplete. In the table there are 99,000 or so clones, less than 85% of which are singletons. Sequencing used PBMCs. The receptor set was obtained from a man in his forties in good health and CMV-seropositive. Each CDR3 is given with its conserved first and last residue. D genes are given only for firm matches. Clone size is not always given. Where it is, it says once, few, many or a class for expanded clones.

-,-,TRBJ2-1,TRBV9,TGTGCCAGCAGCTCCCGTGGAGTCGGCTTAGAGAGTGAGCAGTTCTTC,CASSSRGVGLESEQFF
TRBD1,-,TRBJ2-7,TRBV29-1,TGCAGCGTTGAAGATGGGGACAGGGACGCCTACGAGCAGTACTTC,CSVEDGDRDAYEQYF
TRBD1,-,TRBJ2-7,TRBV6-6,TGTGCCAGCAGTTATTTCACAGGGGACCTTATGAGAGAGCAGTACTTC,CASSYFTGDLMREQYF
-,-,TRBJ1-2,TRBV19,TGTGCCAGTAGTATAGATCCCGTCTATGGCTACACCTTC,CASSIDPVYGYTF
-,-,TRBJ1-3,TRBV5-6,TGTGCCAGCAGCCGTCGCGGGGTCTCTGGAAACACCATATATTTT,CASSRRGVSGNTIYF
TRBD1,once,TRBJ2-7,TRBV7-9,TGTGCCAGCAGCTGGACAGGGGGCCCCTACGAGCAGTACTTC,CASSWTGGPYEQYF
TRBD1,few,TRBJ2-1,TRBV15,TGTGCCACCAGCAGAGACCTGGGCGGACAGGCCGGGAATGAGCAGTTCTTC,CATSRDLGGQAGNEQFF
TRBD2,-,TRBJ2-3,TRBV7-2,TGTGCCAGCAGCTTAGTGTTACTAGGACTAGCGGGGGGGCCAGATACGCAGTATTTT,CASSLVLLGLAGGPDTQYF
-,-,TRBJ2-1,TRBV15,TGTGCCACCAGCAGAGAAGGAGGGGAGTCCTACAATGAGCAGTTCTTC,CATSREGGESYNEQFF
TRBD1,-,TRBJ1-3,TRBV6-1,TGTGCCAGCAGTGACGGACAGGGGGCTTTGGGAAACACCATATATTTT,CASSDGQGALGNTIYF
-,once,TRBJ2-4,TRBV28,TGTGCCAGCAGTCCTGACAGTCTCAAAAACATTCAGTACTTC,CASSPDSLKNIQYF
-,-,TRBJ2-4,TRBV7-9,TGTCCCATGCGGTGGGTCGACATTCAGTACTTC,CPMRWVDIQYF
TRBD1,-,TRBJ1-5,TRBV2,TGTGCCAGCAGACCGGGACAGGGTGGGCAGCCCCAGCATTTT,CASRPGQGGQPQHF
-,-,TRBJ1-4,TRBV28,TGTGCCAGCACCAAAACCGGGGGGGGGTGGGAAAAACTGTTTTTT,CASTKTGGGWEKLFF
-,-,TRBJ2-1,TRBV5-4,TGTGCCAGCAGCTTCCGACAAAACATTGTCAATGAGCAGTTCTTC,CASSFRQNIVNEQFF
-,few,TRBJ1-1,TRBV2,TGTGCCAGCAGTGGCAGGAACACTGAAGCTTTCTTT,CASSGRNTEAFF
TRBD1,few,TRBJ1-4,TRBV7-6,TGTGCCAGCAGTCCAGGACAGGGGCTCAGAGAAAAACTGTTTTTT,CASSPGQGLREKLFF
TRBD2,-,TRBJ2-5,TRBV19,TGTGCCACCCAAGGACTAGAGGCGGGAGAGACCCAGTACTTC,CATQGLEAGETQYF
-,-,TRBJ2-7,TRBV6-5,TGTGCCAGCAGTTACTCATACAGGGTCTACGAGCAGTACTTC,CASSYSYRVYEQYF